Listed below are T cell receptor beta chains from one sample, sequenced in a study of blood T cell repertoires in COVID-19. Sequenced by immunoSEQ multiplex PCR; TCRdb stores in-frame clones only, minus some. The repertoire holds tens of thousands of clones, roughly 84% seen once, with about 1.6% in the top ten. Sequenced input: peripheral blood. These TCRs come from a man in his fifties with acute or convalescent COVID-19. Each CDR3 is given with its conserved first and last residue. The D gene is left open where the match is weak. Clone size is given for some rows only: seen once, a few or many times, or a class if the clone is expanded.

few | . | TRBJ1-4 | TRBV10-2 | CASSEWRTNEKLFF | TGCGCCAGCAGTGAGTGGAGGACTAATGAAAAACTGTTTTTT
. | . | TRBJ1-1 | TRBV20-1 | CSASSGGELNTEAFF | TGCAGTGCTAGTTCGGGGGGTGAGTTGAACACTGAAGCTTTCTTT
. | . | TRBJ2-7 | TRBV27 | CASSSGPWGDYEQYF | TGTGCCAGCAGCTCCGGGCCCTGGGGGGACTACGAGCAGTACTTC
. | . | TRBJ2-5 | TRBV19 | CASSSLQETQYF | TGTGCCAGTAGTTCCTTGCAAGAGACCCAGTACTTC
once | . | TRBJ1-2 | TRBV7-2 | CASSLGGKKGYTF | TGTGCCAGCAGCTTAGGAGGGAAGAAGGGCTACACCTTC
once | . | TRBJ1-5 | TRBV4-3 | CASSQDLGEQPQHF | TGCGCCAGCAGCCAAGATCTGGGCGAACAGCCCCAGCATTTT
few | . | TRBJ1-1 | TRBV4-3 | CASSQDKNTEAFF | TGCGCCAGCAGCCAAGATAAGAACACTGAAGCTTTCTTT
. | . | TRBJ1-2 | TRBV30 | CAWSQFGSAGYGYTF | TGTGCCTGGAGCCAATTCGGGAGCGCGGGCTATGGCTACACCTTC
. | . | TRBJ2-7 | TRBV9 | CASSVDWSSYEQYF | TGTGCCAGCAGCGTAGACTGGAGCTCCTACGAGCAGTACTTC
. | . | TRBJ1-5 | TRBV3-1/TRBV3-2 | CASSQTSGLSNQPQHF | TGTGCCAGCAGCCAAACGTCAGGGCTGAGCAATCAGCCCCAGCATTTT
. | . | TRBJ1-3 | TRBV7-8 | CASSLVGRTSGNTIYF | TGTGCCAGCAGCTTAGTAGGACGGACTTCTGGAAACACCATATATTTT
. | TRBD1 | TRBJ1-1 | TRBV5-4 | CASSVNRGTEAFF | TGTGCCAGCAGCGTTAACAGGGGGACTGAAGCTTTCTTT
. | . | TRBJ1-1 | TRBV5-6 | CASSLFQKNTEAFF | TGTGCCAGCAGCTTGTTTCAGAAGAACACTGAAGCTTTCTTT
. | . | TRBJ1-2 | TRBV2 | CASSPQTSYGYTF | TGTGCCAGCAGCCCACAGACGTCTTATGGCTACACCTTC
. | . | TRBJ2-7 | TRBV19 | CASSIGVQGTYEQYF | TGTGCCAGTAGTATCGGGGTACAGGGAACCTACGAGCAGTACTTC
. | . | TRBJ1-6 | TRBV30 | CAWSPGETHNSPLHF | TGTGCCTGGAGTCCGGGAGAAACGCATAATTCACCCCTCCACTTT
. | . | TRBJ1-2 | TRBV4-1 | CASSQVSNYGYTF | TGCGCCAGCAGCCAAGTATCTAACTATGGCTACACCTTC
. | . | TRBJ1-5 | TRBV15 | CASRGPAQNQPQHF | TGTGCCTCTAGGGGCCCTGCCCAAAATCAGCCCCAGCATTTT
few | . | TRBJ2-7 | TRBV3-1/TRBV3-2 | CASSQGELKSKYF | TGTGCCAGCAGCCAAGGCGAACTCAAATCGAAGTACTTC
. | TRBD1 | TRBJ1-4 | TRBV5-6 | CASSLRGPTNEKLFF | TGTGCCAGCAGCTTAAGGGGGCCCACTAATGAAAAACTGTTTTTT
. | TRBD1 | TRBJ1-5 | TRBV18 | CASSPSQGEQPQHF | TGTGCCAGCTCACCTTCCCAGGGGGAACAGCCCCAGCATTTT
. | . | TRBJ1-2 | TRBV12-3/TRBV12-4 | CASSFAQLGYTF | TGTGCCAGCAGTTTCGCTCAACTTGGCTACACCTTC
. | . | TRBJ1-1 | TRBV19 | CASSPAVQNTEAFF | TGTGCCAGTAGCCCCGCGGTACAGAACACTGAAGCTTTCTTT
. | . | TRBJ2-5 | TRBV5-1 | CASSLEGVETQYF | TGCGCCAGCAGCTTGGAAGGGGTAGAGACCCAGTACTTC
. | . | TRBJ1-4 | TRBV28 | CASSLDTLNRFF | TGTGCCAGCAGTTTGGACACCCTCAATAGGTTTTTT
. | . | TRBJ2-5 | TRBV12-5 | CASGRSGSETQYF | TGTGCTAGTGGTAGAAGCGGGTCGGAGACCCAGTACTTC
. | . | TRBJ1-3 | TRBV6-5 | CASSYSAGGNTIYF | TGTGCCAGCAGTTACTCCGCAGGGGGAAACACCATATATTTT
. | TRBD1 | TRBJ1-2 | TRBV6-6 | CASSYSGQGIYGYTF | TGTGCCAGCAGTTATTCGGGACAGGGGATCTATGGCTACACCTTC
. | . | TRBJ2-6 | TRBV7-9 | CASSVLAGANVLTF | TGTGCCAGCAGTGTACTGGCTGGGGCCAACGTCCTGACTTTC
. | . | TRBJ2-7 | TRBV7-2 | CASSFETRSSSEQYF | TGTGCCAGCAGCTTCGAGACTAGGTCCAGTTCCGAGCAGTACTTC
few | . | TRBJ2-2 | TRBV5-1 | CASSRSRAGDTGELFF | TGCGCCAGCAGTCGCAGCCGGGCCGGGGACACCGGGGAGCTGTTTTTT
. | . | TRBJ1-5 | TRBV30 | CAWRRQGRGDQPQHF | TGTGCCTGGAGACGGCAGGGGCGTGGGGATCAGCCCCAGCATTTT
once | . | TRBJ2-1 | TRBV11-2 | CASSLGPDKVYNEQFF | TGTGCCAGCAGCTTAGGTCCGGACAAAGTCTACAATGAGCAGTTCTTC
. | TRBD2 | TRBJ2-1 | TRBV3-1/TRBV3-2 | CASSQGWLAEIYNEQFF | TGTGCCAGCAGCCAAGGGTGGCTAGCGGAGATTTACAATGAGCAGTTCTTC
few | . | TRBJ1-1 | TRBV3-1/TRBV3-2 | CASSQDPPVGAFF | TGTGCCAGCAGCCAAGACCCGCCCGTCGGAGCTTTCTTT
. | TRBD1 | TRBJ1-1 | TRBV28 | CASSLMVGGQGKAFF | TGTGCCAGCAGTTTAATGGTCGGAGGACAGGGTAAAGCTTTCTTT
. | . | TRBJ2-1 | TRBV4-3 | CASSQLTPGSSYNEQFF | TGCGCCAGCAGCCAACTTACCCCGGGTAGCTCCTACAATGAGCAGTTCTTC
. | . | TRBJ1-6 | TRBV16 | CASRHRSSYNSPLHF | TGTGCCAGCAGACACCGGAGCTCCTATAATTCACCCCTCCACTTT
. | TRBD1 | TRBJ2-6 | TRBV7-9 | CASSQYQGQGATGANVLTF | TGTGCCAGCAGCCAATATCAGGGACAGGGGGCAACTGGGGCCAACGTCCTGACTTTC
. | . | TRBJ2-7 | TRBV3-1/TRBV3-2 | CASSPGVAREQYF | TGTGCCAGCAGCCCGGGGGTAGCTCGAGAGCAGTACTTC
. | . | TRBJ2-1 | TRBV4-3 | CASSQPYRGEQFF | TGCGCCAGCAGCCAACCTTACCGGGGTGAGCAGTTCTTC
. | . | TRBJ2-7 | TRBV5-8 | CASSLATDFSTPYEQYF | TGTGCCAGCAGCTTGGCCACGGACTTCTCTACCCCTTACGAGCAGTACTTC
. | . | TRBJ2-4 | TRBV19 | CASSIGTLAKNIQYF | TGTGCCAGTAGTATAGGGACACTAGCCAAAAACATTCAGTACTTC
. | . | TRBJ1-5 | TRBV19 | CASSSRGGPGNQPQHF | TGTGCCAGTAGTTCTCGGGGGGGCCCGGGCAATCAGCCCCAGCATTTT
. | . | TRBJ1-6 | TRBV5-6 | CASTDRGDLISPLHF | TGTGCCAGCACGGACCGGGGGGATCTGATTTCACCCCTCCACTTT
. | . | TRBJ1-4 | TRBV5-1 | CASSWGRPSFEKLFF | TGCGCCAGCAGCTGGGGCAGACCCTCATTTGAAAAACTGTTTTTT
. | TRBD1 | TRBJ1-3 | TRBV28 | CASSPPTGFSGNTIYF | TGTGCCAGCAGTCCCCCGACAGGGTTCTCTGGAAACACCATATATTTT
. | . | TRBJ1-2 | TRBV29-1 | CSADEDYGYTF | TGCAGCGCAGACGAGGACTATGGCTACACCTTC
. | TRBD1 | TRBJ1-4 | TRBV30 | CALGTGAATNEKLFF | TGTGCCTTAGGGACAGGGGCTGCAACTAATGAAAAACTGTTTTTT
. | . | TRBJ1-6 | TRBV4-3 | CASSQDRGFNSPLHF | TGCGCCAGCAGCCAAGATCGGGGGTTTAATTCACCCCTCCACTTT